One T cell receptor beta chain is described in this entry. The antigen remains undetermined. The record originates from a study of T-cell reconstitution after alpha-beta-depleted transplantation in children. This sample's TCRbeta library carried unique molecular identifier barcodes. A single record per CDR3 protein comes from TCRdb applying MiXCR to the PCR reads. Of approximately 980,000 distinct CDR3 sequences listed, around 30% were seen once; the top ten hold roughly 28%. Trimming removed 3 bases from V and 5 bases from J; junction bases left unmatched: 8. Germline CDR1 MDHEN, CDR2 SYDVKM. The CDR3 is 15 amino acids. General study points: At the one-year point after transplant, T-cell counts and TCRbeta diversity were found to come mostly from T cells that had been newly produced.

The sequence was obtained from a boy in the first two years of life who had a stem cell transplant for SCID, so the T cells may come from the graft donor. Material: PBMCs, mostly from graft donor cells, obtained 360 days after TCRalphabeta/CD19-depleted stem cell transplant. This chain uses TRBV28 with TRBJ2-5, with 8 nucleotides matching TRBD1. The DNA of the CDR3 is TGTGCCAGCAGTTTTCCGGACAGGGATGGGGAGACCCAGTACTTC. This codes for CASSFPDRDGETQYF.